The 3 T cell receptor beta chains listed next were all sequenced from one sample in a study of T-cell memory formation after mild COVID-19 (TCRdb year 2021). The library was built by means of 5' RACE. The reads were generated on an Illumina NovaSeq 6000. Starting from the raw public reads, TCRdb applied fastp trimming at Q25, assembled clones with MiXCR and retained in-frame beta chains. CDR3 protein duplicates are merged, each entry listing the most common genes and DNA. For this sample there are fewer than 250,000 distinct CDR3 sequences; roughly a tenth appear just once. Approximately 3% of the sample is in the top ten clones. Material: PBMCs or a T cell subset sorted from them (not recorded which). These receptors were collected from a man aged 18-30 years who had mild COVID-19 (a few samples of this study predate the infection). The sample titles of this study are shuffled in the database, so cell type and time point are left out; the donor was told from shared clones.

This chain links TRBV18 with TRBJ1-5; 8 bases are a match to TRBD1. This CDR3 region has 15 residues. Trimming removed 4 bases from V and 3 bases from J; junction bases left unmatched: 5. CDR1 and CDR2 from the germline V gene are KGHSH and LQKENI. The CDR3: CASSLDRGHNQPQHF. The CDR3, as DNA: TGTGCCAGCTCACTAGACAGGGGCCACAATCAGCCCCAGCATTTT.

Only a few counts were recorded for this clonotype. This chain connects TRBV12-3 or TRBV12-4 to TRBJ1-3; possible D gene TRBD1, 6 bases. This CDR3 spans 16 amino acids. V was clipped by 7 bases and J by 2 bases, with 18 bases between them. The CDR3 nucleotides read TGTGCCAGCACTCTACAGGGAAGTTACCCTGGAAACACCATATATTTT. Encoded protein: CASTLQGSYPGNTIYF.

This clonotype was seen many times. The chain carries TRBV10-3 and TRBJ1-1; 8 bases align to TRBD1. The junction had 8 bases not matched to a gene; V was cut back by 6 bases and J by 5 bases. Germline CDR1 reads ENHRY; CDR2 reads SYGVKD. The length of the CDR3 is 14 residues. CDR3 protein: CAIREDRGWTEAFF. In nucleotides, the CDR3 is TGTGCCATCAGGGAAGACAGGGGATGGACTGAAGCTTTCTTT.